The source of this T cell receptor beta chain is a study of T cell responses to AZD1222 COVID-19 vaccine. General study points: With dominance at 160-218 and 743-854, vaccine-associated CD4 TCRs spanned spike.

Points on this clone: The antigen is unknown.

CDR3 length: 15 amino acids. V lost 0 bases and J lost 3, with 9 bases in between. Germline V gives CDR1 MDHEN, CDR2 SYDVKM. TCRdb's table, derived via immunoSEQ multiplex PCR, lists solely in-frame clones and lacks some. In the table there are about 84,000 clones, 70% to 90% of which are singletons. The sample consisted of peripheral blood, taken 28 days after the second AZD1222 dose. The V call is TRBV28, the J call TRBJ1-3; no firm D call. The receptor was isolated from an adult who received the AZD1222 COVID-19 vaccine. The CDR3 bases are TGTGCCAGCAGTTTATGGCCCGTTGGTGGAAACACCATATATTTT. Amino acids: CASSLWPVGGNTIYF.